This T cell receptor (beta chain) was profiled in a study of cytomegalovirus exposure and HLA in healthy donors. Across the whole study: Within an early data release were approximately 85 million unique TCRs drawn from HLA-typed donors. Notes on the study in general: There were under 200 TCR beta chains listed as cytomegalovirus-associated. A later analysis found TCR association rates differed by HLA locus, highest for DRB1 and lowest for HLA-C. Analysis performed later found approximately 17,000 TCR beta sequences associated with HLA alleles at 0.05 false discovery rate.

CDR1 and CDR2 from the germline V gene are SEHNR and FQNEAQ (reference sequence). The CDR3 is 17 residues long. With V trimmed by 3 bases and J by 6 bases, 13 bases remained unmatched. Primers: 60 Vbeta forward and 13 Jbeta reverse. The assay was immunoSEQ multiplex PCR, and TCRdb's table has in-frame clones only and misses some. This sample yields around 160,000 clones, of which about three quarters are seen a single time; 2.5% to 3.5% belongs to the top ten. In this sample, this clone turned up a few times. What it recognizes is unknown. The receptor's source is a middle-aged man in good health and CMV-seropositive. The V call is TRBV7-9, the J call TRBJ2-4; 8 bases map to TRBD1. The sequencing sample was made of PBMCs. DNA for the CDR3: TGTGCCAGCAGCTTTGGTTTGACTGACAGGGGTGGAAACATTCAGTACTTC. This gives the protein CASSFGLTDRGGNIQYF.